This T cell receptor beta chain was documented in a study of blood T cell repertoires in COVID-19. In the study overall: Acute-phase and convalescent COVID-19 samples originated in the United States, Italy and Spain. The analysed material was cDNA or gDNA that came from T cells, B-cell-depleted T cells, or PBMCs.

Those enrolled in Seattle joined during active infection and were followed longitudinally afterward. Libraries were prepared by immunoSEQ multiplex PCR; TCRdb keeps only in-frame clonotypes and omits some of them. The profile covers under 200,000 clones, with roughly 81% appearing a single time and roughly 5% taken by the ten largest. Sequenced: peripheral blood. This clonotype was sampled from a woman aged 45-65 years with COVID-19, enrolled during active disease.

This CDR3 is CASSQGEEGELFF. The CDR3 DNA follows: TGCGCCAGCAGCCAAGGAGAGGAGGGGGAGCTGTTTTTT. The chain couples TRBV4-1 to TRBJ2-2; D uncertain. CDR1 and CDR2 (germline): MGHRA, YSYEKL. This CDR3 contains 13 residues. V lost 1 base and J lost 8, with 8 bases in between.